These T cell receptor beta chains were read from a single sample in a study of blood T cell repertoires in COVID-19. Sequencing used immunoSEQ multiplex PCR; TCRdb keeps in-frame clones, though not all of them. The sample shows about 220,000 clones, approximately 79% of them seen only once. The sequenced material came from peripheral blood. The receptors shown here come from a human donor in a cohort sampled during active COVID-19. Each CDR3 is given with its conserved first and last residue. The order of the fields is CDR3 DNA, CDR3 protein, D gene, J gene, V gene, clone size. A D gene is named only where the DNA matches it firmly. Not all rows give a size; the values are once, few, many and, for expanded clones, a class.

CDR3nt: TGTGCCAGCAGTTACTCCTCAAGACATATTCCCGGGGAGCTGTTTTTT
CDR3aa: CASSYSSRHIPGELFF
d_gene: NA
j_gene: TRBJ2-2
v_gene: TRBV6-2/TRBV6-3
abundance: NA

CDR3nt: TGTGCCAGCAGTAACCATGGACAGGCCTACGAGCAGTACTTC
CDR3aa: CASSNHGQAYEQYF
d_gene: TRBD1
j_gene: TRBJ2-7
v_gene: TRBV6-5
abundance: NA

CDR3nt: TGTGCCAGCAGCTTAGGACAGGTCTTGGAGACCCAGTACTTC
CDR3aa: CASSLGQVLETQYF
d_gene: NA
j_gene: TRBJ2-5
v_gene: TRBV7-9
abundance: NA

CDR3nt: TGTGCCAGTAGTATACTAGGGACAGTCTCCTACAATGAGCAGTTCTTC
CDR3aa: CASSILGTVSYNEQFF
d_gene: TRBD1
j_gene: TRBJ2-1
v_gene: TRBV19
abundance: NA

CDR3nt: TGTGCCAGCAGTTTTGACCGACTCGCCTACGAGCAGTACTTC
CDR3aa: CASSFDRLAYEQYF
d_gene: NA
j_gene: TRBJ2-7
v_gene: TRBV28
abundance: NA

CDR3nt: TGCAGCGTTGAGAAGGGGGGGCCAGGCTATGGCTACACCTTC
CDR3aa: CSVEKGGPGYGYTF
d_gene: NA
j_gene: TRBJ1-2
v_gene: TRBV29-1
abundance: NA

CDR3nt: TGTGCCAGCTCACCTCCAGGGTACTATGGCTACACCTTC
CDR3aa: CASSPPGYYGYTF
d_gene: NA
j_gene: TRBJ1-2
v_gene: TRBV18
abundance: NA

CDR3nt: TGTGCCAGCAGCCAACTCGGCGGGAGCTCCTACAATGAGCAGTTCTTC
CDR3aa: CASSQLGGSSYNEQFF
d_gene: TRBD2
j_gene: TRBJ2-1
v_gene: TRBV4-2
abundance: few

CDR3nt: TGTGCCAGCAGAGGATCACAGACCTCCTACGAGCAGTACTTC
CDR3aa: CASRGSQTSYEQYF
d_gene: NA
j_gene: TRBJ2-7
v_gene: TRBV28
abundance: NA

CDR3nt: TGTGCCAGCAGCGTAGGGGGACACAACACTGAAGCTTTCTTT
CDR3aa: CASSVGGHNTEAFF
d_gene: NA
j_gene: TRBJ1-1
v_gene: TRBV9
abundance: NA

CDR3nt: TGTGCCAGCAGTTTTTACAGGGGGAATCAGCCCCAGCATTTT
CDR3aa: CASSFYRGNQPQHF
d_gene: TRBD1
j_gene: TRBJ1-5
v_gene: TRBV27
abundance: NA